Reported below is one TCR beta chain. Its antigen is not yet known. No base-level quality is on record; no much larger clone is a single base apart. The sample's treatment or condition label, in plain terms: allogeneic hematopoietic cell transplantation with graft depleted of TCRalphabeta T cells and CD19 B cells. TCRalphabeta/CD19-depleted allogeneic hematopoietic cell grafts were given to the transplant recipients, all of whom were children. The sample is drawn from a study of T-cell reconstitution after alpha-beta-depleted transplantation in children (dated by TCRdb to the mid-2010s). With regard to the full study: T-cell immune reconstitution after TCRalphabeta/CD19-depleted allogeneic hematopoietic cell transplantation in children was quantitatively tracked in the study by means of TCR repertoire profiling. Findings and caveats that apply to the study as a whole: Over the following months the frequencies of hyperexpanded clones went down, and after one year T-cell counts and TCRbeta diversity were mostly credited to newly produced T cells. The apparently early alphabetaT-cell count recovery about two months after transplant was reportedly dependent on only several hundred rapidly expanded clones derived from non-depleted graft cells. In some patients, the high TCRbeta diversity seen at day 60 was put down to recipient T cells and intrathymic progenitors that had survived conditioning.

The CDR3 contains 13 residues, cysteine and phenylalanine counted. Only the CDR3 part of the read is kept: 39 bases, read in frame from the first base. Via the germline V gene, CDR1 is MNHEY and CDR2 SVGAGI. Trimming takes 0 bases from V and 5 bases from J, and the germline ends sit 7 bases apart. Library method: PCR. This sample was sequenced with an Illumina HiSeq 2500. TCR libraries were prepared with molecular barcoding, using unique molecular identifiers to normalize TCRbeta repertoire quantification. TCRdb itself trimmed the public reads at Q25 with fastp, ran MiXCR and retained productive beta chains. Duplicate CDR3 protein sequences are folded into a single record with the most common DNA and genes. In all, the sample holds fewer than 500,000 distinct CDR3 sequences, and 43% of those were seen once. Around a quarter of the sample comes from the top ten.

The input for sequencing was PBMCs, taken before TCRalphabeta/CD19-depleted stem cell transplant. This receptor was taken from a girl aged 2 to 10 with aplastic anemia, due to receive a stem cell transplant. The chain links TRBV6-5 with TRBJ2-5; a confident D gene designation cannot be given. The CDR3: CASSYSRWETQYF. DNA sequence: TGTGCCAGCAGTTACTCGAGATGGGAGACCCAGTACTTC.